This T cell receptor beta chain was obtained from a study of human T cells and chemical hapten exposure. About the research overall: Donors were sensitized with 2% DPC on the upper inner arm. Across the whole study, which lasted around 24 weeks, patients were given diphenylcyclopropenone on the scalp once a week.

On this clonotype itself: What it binds is not known.

General study results and limits: TCRs at a frequency above 1 in 1000 stayed unchanged with DPC sensitization.

Via MiXCR, TCRdb re-called the RACE reads, giving one row per CDR3 protein. The table has 50,000 or so distinct CDR3 sequences, 11% seen once. This sample's time point: patch test 1, 2 weeks after DPC sensitization. Treatment defined: therapeutic diphenylcyclopropenone sensitization with weekly scalp DPC. Unfractionated whole blood served as the source for total RNA extraction. The receptor was isolated from a woman aged 40 to 50 with alopecia areata. Some clones in this sample may be carry-over from other donors' samples. Sequenced here: whole blood, sampled in connection with sensitization to the hapten diphenylcyclopropenone (DPC).

The DNA of the CDR3 is TGCAGTGCTAGACAAGAGCGGGGGCTCTACGAGCAGTACTTC. Translation gives CSARQERGLYEQYF. The chain has TRBV20-1 and TRBJ2-7, with 8 bases matching TRBD2. This CDR3 comprises 14 residues. The V gene end was trimmed by 2 bases and the J gene end by 3 bases; junction bases not matched to a gene: 6. The germline V gene has CDR1 DFQATT and CDR2 SNEGSKA (reference sequence).